The 2 T cell receptor beta chains reported below all come from one sample, sequenced in a study of blood T cell repertoires in COVID-19. Libraries were prepared by immunoSEQ multiplex PCR; TCRdb keeps only in-frame clonotypes and omits some of them. The sample carries around 250,000 clones, around 93% recorded once. Sequenced sample: PBMCs or T cells enriched from blood (not recorded which). Source of these receptors: a man aged 40-49 years who had been exposed to COVID-19.

The V gene is TRBV7-9, the J gene TRBJ1-4, with D tentatively TRBD1 (6 bases). Trimming took off 7 bases at V and 7 bases at J, with 16 bases between the two ends. This CDR3 is 14 amino acids long. Germline loops: CDR1 SEHNR, CDR2 FQNEAQ (reference sequence). In nucleotides, the CDR3 is TGTGCCAGCAACAACAACAGGGATTCTGAAAAACTGTTTTTT. Encoded protein: CASNNNRDSEKLFF.

The chain couples TRBV7-3 to TRBJ2-7, with TRBD1 matching 7 bases. The CDR3 is 14 amino acids. The ends lost 5 bases at V and 1 base at J; junction bases unmatched: 5. Germline V gives CDR1 SGHTA, CDR2 FQGTGA. In nucleotides, the CDR3 is TGTGCCAGCAGCCGGACAGGTTTATCCTACGAGCAGTACTTC. It translates to CASSRTGLSYEQYF.